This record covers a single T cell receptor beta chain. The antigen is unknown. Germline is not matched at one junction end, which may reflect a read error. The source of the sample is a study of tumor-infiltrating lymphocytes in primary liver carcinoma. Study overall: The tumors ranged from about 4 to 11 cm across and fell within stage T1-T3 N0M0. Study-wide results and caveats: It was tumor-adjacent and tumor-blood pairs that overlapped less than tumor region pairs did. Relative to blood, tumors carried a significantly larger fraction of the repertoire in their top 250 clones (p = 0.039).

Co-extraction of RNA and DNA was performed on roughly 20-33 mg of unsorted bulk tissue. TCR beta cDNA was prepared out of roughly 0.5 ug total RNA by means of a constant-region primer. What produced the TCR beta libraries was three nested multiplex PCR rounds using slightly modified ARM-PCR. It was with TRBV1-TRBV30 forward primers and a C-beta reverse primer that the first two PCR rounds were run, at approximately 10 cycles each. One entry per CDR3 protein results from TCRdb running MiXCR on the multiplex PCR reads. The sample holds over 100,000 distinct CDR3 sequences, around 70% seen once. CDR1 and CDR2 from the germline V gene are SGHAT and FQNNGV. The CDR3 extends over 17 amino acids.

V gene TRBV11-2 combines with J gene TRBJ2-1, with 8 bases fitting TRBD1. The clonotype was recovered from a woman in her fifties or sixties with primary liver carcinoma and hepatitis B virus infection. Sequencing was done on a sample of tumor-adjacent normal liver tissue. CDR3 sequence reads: CASSLAHGQGYRGEQFF. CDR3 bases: TGTGCCAGCAGCTTAGCCCACGGACAGGGATACAGGGGTGAGCAATTCTTC.